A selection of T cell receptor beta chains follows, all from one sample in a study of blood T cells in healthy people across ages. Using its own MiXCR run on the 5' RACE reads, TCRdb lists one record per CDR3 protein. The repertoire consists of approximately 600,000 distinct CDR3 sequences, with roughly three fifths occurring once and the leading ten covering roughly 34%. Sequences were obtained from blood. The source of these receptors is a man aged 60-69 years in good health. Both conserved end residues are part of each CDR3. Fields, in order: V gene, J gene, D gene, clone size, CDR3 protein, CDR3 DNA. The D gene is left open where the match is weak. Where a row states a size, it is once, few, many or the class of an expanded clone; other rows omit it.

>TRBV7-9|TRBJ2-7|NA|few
CASSLRETYEQYF
TGTGCCAGCAGCCTTAGGGAAACCTACGAGCAGTACTTC
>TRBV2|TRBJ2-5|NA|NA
CASSARLVFQETQYF
TGTGCCAGCAGTGCACGACTAGTGTTCCAAGAGACCCAGTACTTC
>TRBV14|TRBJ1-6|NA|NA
CASSQGHTSPLHF
TGTGCCAGCAGCCAAGGTCACACTTCACCCCTCCACTTT
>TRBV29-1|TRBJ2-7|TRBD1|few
CSVVLLGQGASYEQYF
TGCAGCGTGGTTTTATTGGGACAGGGGGCTTCCTACGAGCAGTACTTC
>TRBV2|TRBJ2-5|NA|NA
CASRRGVQETQYF
TGTGCCAGCAGGCGCGGGGTTCAAGAGACCCAGTACTTC
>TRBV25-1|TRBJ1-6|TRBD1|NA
CASSDWGGQDVSPLHF
TGTGCCAGCAGTGATTGGGGGGGACAGGATGTTTCACCCCTCCACTTT
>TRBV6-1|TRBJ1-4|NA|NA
CASSEVGTRNEKLFF
TGTGCCAGCAGTGAAGTTGGGACAAGAAATGAAAAACTGTTTTTT
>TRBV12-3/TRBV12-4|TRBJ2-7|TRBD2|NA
CASKGPGGYEQYF
TGTGCCAGCAAGGGGCCGGGAGGCTACGAGCAGTACTTC
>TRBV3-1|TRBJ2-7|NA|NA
CASSRRRTAPYEQYF
TGTGCCAGCAGCCGCCGACGGACAGCCCCCTACGAGCAGTACTTC
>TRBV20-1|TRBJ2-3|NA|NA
CSARDVYGADTQYF
TGCAGTGCTAGAGATGTTTACGGGGCAGATACGCAGTATTTT
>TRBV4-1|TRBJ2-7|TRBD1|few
CASSLLDRGRHEQYF
TGCGCCAGCAGCCTCCTGGACAGGGGGCGCCACGAGCAGTACTTC
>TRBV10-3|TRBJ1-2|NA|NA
CAISDGRMWGYTF
TGTGCCATCAGTGACGGCAGAATGTGGGGCTACACCTTC
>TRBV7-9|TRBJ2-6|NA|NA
CASSLGGPSSGANVLTF
TGTGCCAGCAGCTTAGGGGGCCCAAGCTCTGGGGCCAACGTCCTGACTTTC
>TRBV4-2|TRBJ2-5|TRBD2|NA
CASSQELAGGPGTQYF
TGTGCCAGCAGCCAAGAACTAGCGGGGGGGCCGGGGACCCAGTACTTC
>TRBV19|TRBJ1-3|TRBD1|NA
CASSMVLFTGGSGNTIYF
TGTGCCAGTAGTATGGTGCTGTTTACAGGGGGCTCTGGAAACACCATATATTTT
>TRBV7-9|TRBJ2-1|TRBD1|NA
CASSYSPGQGPYNEQFF
TGTGCCAGCAGCTATTCCCCCGGACAGGGGCCCTACAATGAGCAGTTCTTC
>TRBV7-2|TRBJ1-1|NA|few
CASSLWGRGSTEAFF
TGTGCCAGCAGCTTATGGGGACGGGGGAGCACTGAAGCTTTCTTT
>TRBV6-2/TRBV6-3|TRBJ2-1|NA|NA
CASRPDAQETQFF
TGTGCCAGCAGGCCCGATGCTCAAGAGACCCAGTTCTTC
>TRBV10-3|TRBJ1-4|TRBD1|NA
CAISARTGNEKLFF
TGTGCCATCAGTGCCCGGACAGGGAATGAAAAACTGTTTTTT
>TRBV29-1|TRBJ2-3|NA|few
CSVVRTSQSTDTQYF
TGCAGCGTTGTCCGAACTAGCCAGAGCACAGATACGCAGTATTTT
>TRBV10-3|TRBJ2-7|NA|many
CAISELRSYEQYF
TGTGCCATCAGTGAACTTAGGTCCTACGAGCAGTACTTC
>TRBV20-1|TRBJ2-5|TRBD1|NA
CVPPGQNQETQYF
TGCGTACCGCCGGGACAGAACCAAGAGACCCAGTACTTC
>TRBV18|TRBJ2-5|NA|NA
CASSATKAETQYF
TGTGCCAGCTCAGCGACCAAGGCGGAGACCCAGTACTTC
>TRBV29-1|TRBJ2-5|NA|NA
CSVVAGAFQETQYF
TGCAGCGTTGTGGCGGGGGCCTTTCAAGAGACCCAGTACTTC
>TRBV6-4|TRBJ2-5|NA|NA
CASSDPGGGQETQYF
TGTGCCAGCAGTGACCCCGGTGGGGGACAAGAGACCCAGTACTTC
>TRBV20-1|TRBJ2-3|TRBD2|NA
CSANPAGRRDTQYF
TGCAGTGCTAATCCAGCGGGGAGGCGGGATACGCAGTATTTT
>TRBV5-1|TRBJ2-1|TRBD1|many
CASSSQGQGVSNEQFF
TGCGCCAGCAGCAGCCAGGGACAGGGTGTTTCAAATGAGCAGTTCTTC
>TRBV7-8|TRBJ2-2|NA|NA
CASSLGGLANTGELFF
TGTGCCAGCAGCTTAGGCGGACTCGCGAACACCGGGGAGCTGTTTTTT
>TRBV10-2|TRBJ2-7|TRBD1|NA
CASRDYRGTYEQYF
TGCGCCAGCAGGGATTACAGGGGAACCTACGAGCAGTACTTC